This section outlines one T cell receptor beta chain sequence together with its context. Antigen specificity is unknown. This entry comes from a study of cytomegalovirus exposure and HLA in healthy donors. Study as a whole: One earlier analysis, a look at around 180 million T cells, found 100 million to 130 million unique TCR beta sequences. Roughly 85 million unique TCRs from HLA-typed donors made up an early data release. Regarding the study as a whole: The study recorded over 150 TCR beta chains that were cytomegalovirus-associated.

The PCR was carried out with 60 Vbeta primers and 13 Jbeta primers. Profiled with immunoSEQ multiplex PCR; TCRdb holds only in-frame clones, not every one. This table has 150,000 or so clones, about four fifths appearing once. Trimming took 8 bases from V and 0 from J, leaving 20 bases between them. The CDR3 covers 18 residues. Germline V gene lookup returns CDR1 SNHLY and CDR2 FYNNEI. The chain carries TRBV2 and TRBJ2-6; a possible D gene is TRBD1 (6 bases). The sequencing sample was made of PBMCs. The clonotype comes from a man aged 25 to 45 in good health and CMV-seronegative. The CDR3 protein is CASARDRQVHSGANVLTF. The DNA for the CDR3 is TGTGCCAGCGCTAGAGATCGACAGGTCCACTCTGGGGCCAACGTCCTGACTTTC.